The 25 T cell receptor beta chains given below trace back to one sample, sequenced in a study of blood T cell repertoires in COVID-19. Sequencing used immunoSEQ multiplex PCR; TCRdb keeps in-frame clones, though not all of them. The sample lists under 45,000 clones, more than 90% occurring once. The sample was peripheral blood. All receptors derive from a man aged 55 to 70 with active or convalescent COVID-19.

This chain uses TRBV7-2 with TRBJ1-1; 12 positions match TRBD1. The ends lost 2 bases at V and 0 bases at J; junction bases unmatched: 7. This CDR3 spans 18 amino acids. In germline, CDR1 is SGHTA, CDR2 FQGNSA. CDR3 coding DNA: TGTGCCAGCAGCTTAAGGAGGGACAGGGGGCAGGTGAACACTGAAGCTTTCTTT. The encoded protein is CASSLRRDRGQVNTEAFF.

V and J are TRBV7-9 and TRBJ1-2; D gene ambiguous. The V gene lost 5 bases and the J gene lost 2 bases, with 9 bases spanning the gap. Germline loops: CDR1 SEHNR, CDR2 FQNEAQ (reference sequence). The CDR3 consists of 13 residues. CDR3 in DNA: TGTGCCAGCAGCCCCGGTTCGAACTATGGCTACACCTTC. Its translation: CASSPGSNYGYTF.

The chain carries TRBV18 and TRBJ2-1, with 11 bases that match TRBD2. With 3 bases clipped from V and 6 bases from J, the junction kept 7 bases outside the gene matches. CDR1 and CDR2 from the germline V gene are KGHSH and LQKENI. There are 16 residues in the CDR3. The chain's CDR3 is CASSPSIAGGPNEQFF. The CDR3 DNA follows: TGTGCCAGCTCACCGTCTATAGCGGGGGGGCCCAATGAGCAGTTCTTC.

This chain links TRBV5-6 with TRBJ2-7; D call uncertain. The germline gives CDR1 SGHDT, CDR2 YYEEEE. V gave up 2 bases and J gave up 2 bases, with 8 bases separating them. CDR3 length: 13 amino acids. The chain's CDR3 is CASSFAQAYEQYF. The DNA for the CDR3 is TGTGCCAGCAGCTTTGCGCAAGCCTACGAGCAGTACTTC.

This rearrangement joins TRBV7-9 to TRBJ2-2; D ambiguous. This CDR3 has 15 amino acids. The V and J ends lost 5 bases and 0 bases respectively, with 10 bases between them. Per the germline V gene, CDR1 is SEHNR and CDR2 is FQNEAQ (reference sequence). The CDR3: CASSPHSSNTGELFF. CDR3 DNA: TGTGCCAGCAGCCCTCACAGTTCGAACACCGGGGAGCTGTTTTTT.

The rearrangement links TRBV29-1 to TRBJ1-1; D is possibly TRBD1 (6 bases). V was pared by 0 bases and J by 12 bases, with 17 bases between. There are 13 residues in the CDR3. CDR1 and CDR2 (germline): SQVTM, ANQGSEA. CDR3: CSVEERWQGMTFF. As DNA, the CDR3 is TGCAGCGTTGAAGAAAGGTGGCAGGGGATGACTTTCTTT.

DNA for the CDR3: TGTGCCAGCAGCGTACGAGGAGTGGACACTGAAGCTTTCTTT. Translating gives CASSVRGVDTEAFF. The chain is built from TRBV9 and TRBJ1-1; no firm D call. CDR1 and CDR2 (germline): SGDLS, YYNGEE. Trimming removed 1 base at V and 3 bases at J, with 10 bases between. The CDR3 covers 14 residues.

The V and J genes are TRBV7-2 and TRBJ1-1; D perhaps matches TRBD1 (6 bases). The germline gives CDR1 SGHTA, CDR2 FQGNSA. The CDR3 runs to 15 residues. Between the trimmed V and J ends, which lost 5 bases and 0 bases, there was a span of 13 bases. The CDR3 spells CASSKGGALNTEAFF. The CDR3 DNA reads as TGTGCCAGCAGCAAAGGGGGGGCTTTGAACACTGAAGCTTTCTTT. Full variable domain (missing parts from reference TRBV7-2 and TRBJ1-1): GAGVSQSPSNKVTEKGKDVELRCDPISGHTALYWYRQSLGQGLEFLIYFQGNSAPDKSGLPSDRFSAERTGGSVSTLTIQRTQQEDSAVYLCASSKGGALNTEAFFGQGTRLTVV.

The J gene is TRBJ2-7, the V gene TRBV28, with 9 bases identical to TRBD1. The CDR3 length is 14 residues. CDR1 is MDHEN, CDR2 SYDVKM, per germline. After removal of 6 bases from V and 2 bases from J, the junction contained 5 bases not matched to a gene. The CDR3, as DNA: TGTGCCAGCAGGGGACAGGGAGCCCCCTACGAGCAGTACTTC. Amino acid sequence: CASRGQGAPYEQYF.

The chain carries TRBV7-3 and TRBJ2-3, with 9 positions matching TRBD2. The V gene's germline CDR1 is SGHTA and CDR2 FQGTGA. With V trimmed by 2 bases and J by 6 bases, 12 bases remained unmatched. The CDR3 is 17 residues long. The CDR3 DNA follows: TGTGCCAGCAGCTTACTAGGCCCCCTAGCGGGGATCGATACGCAGTATTTT. It translates to CASSLLGPLAGIDTQYF.

The chain is built from TRBV7-2 and TRBJ2-7; D not certain. V gave up 5 bases and J gave up 2 bases, with 13 bases separating them. This CDR3 has 14 amino acids. CDR1 and CDR2 (germline): SGHTA, FQGNSA. The DNA for the CDR3 is TGTGCCAGCAGCGTTACCAACCGCGCCTACGAGCAGTACTTC. Residues: CASSVTNRAYEQYF.

This clone has a single count. The chain couples TRBV7-2 to TRBJ1-1, with a tentative D call TRBD1 (5 bases). CDR1 and CDR2 (germline): SGHTA, FQGNSA. The V end lost 3 bases, the J end lost 0 bases, and 23 bases lay between the germline ends. The CDR3 totals 19 residues. CDR3 residues: CASSFPSAGGGSMNTEAFF. The CDR3 DNA reads TGTGCCAGCAGCTTCCCATCGGCGGGGGGAGGATCCATGAACACTGAAGCTTTCTTT. The whole variable domain, filled in from reference TRBV7-2 and TRBJ1-1, reads GAGVSQSPSNKVTEKGKDVELRCDPISGHTALYWYRQSLGQGLEFLIYFQGNSAPDKSGLPSDRFSAERTGGSVSTLTIQRTQQEDSAVYLCASSFPSAGGGSMNTEAFFGQGTRLTVV.

This chain connects TRBV29-1 to TRBJ1-2; TRBD1 matches 12 bases. The CDR3 runs to 13 residues. Germline CDR1 is SQVTM and CDR2 is ANQGSEA. The V and J ends lost 7 bases and 6 bases, in that order; junction bases with no gene match: 6. The CDR3 DNA follows: TGCAGCGCTGGGGACAGGGGGCAAGATGGCTACACCTTC. Translating gives CSAGDRGQDGYTF.

The chain has TRBV11-1 and TRBJ2-1; 12 bases fit TRBD2. Germline trimming cut 5 bases from V and 3 bases from J; bases unmatched to any gene: 5. The CDR3 spans 16 residues. CDR1 is SGHAT and CDR2 is FQDESV in the germline V gene (reference sequence). CDR3 protein: CASSRTSGINYNEQFF. In nucleotides, the CDR3 is TGTGCCAGCAGCAGGACTAGCGGGATCAACTACAATGAGCAGTTCTTC.

This clone is a singleton in its sample. The chain links TRBV4-3 to TRBJ2-7; tentative D call: TRBD2 (5 bases). Germline CDR1 is LGHNA and CDR2 is YSLEER. This CDR3 is 15 amino acids long. V lost 1 base to trimming and J lost 2 bases, with 12 bases between them. The CDR3: CASSQGLARAYEQYF. For the CDR3, the DNA is TGCGCCAGCAGCCAAGGGCTCGCGCGGGCCTACGAGCAGTACTTC.

The CDR3 reads CASSQAGNQPQHF. The CDR3, as DNA: TGTGCCAGCAGCCAGGCCGGCAATCAGCCCCAGCATTTT. The chain links TRBV3-1 (or the pseudogene TRBV3-2) to TRBJ1-5; D call uncertain. The V gene's germline CDR1 is LGHDT and CDR2 YNNKEL (reference sequence). The CDR3 covers 13 residues. V was shortened by 3 bases and J by 2 bases, with 5 bases between the two germline ends.

V gene TRBV3-1 (or the pseudogene TRBV3-2) combines with J gene TRBJ2-3, with D uncertain. The germline V and J ends were trimmed by 3 bases and 2 bases, with 9 bases remaining between them. The germline gives CDR1 LGHDT, CDR2 YNNKEL (reference sequence). The CDR3 totals 14 residues. The CDR3 protein is CASSHHQDTDTQYF. The CDR3 DNA reads as TGTGCCAGCAGCCATCACCAGGACACAGATACGCAGTATTTT.

The chain has TRBV12-3 or TRBV12-4 and TRBJ2-5, with D tentatively TRBD2 (6 bases). CDR3 length equals 13 residues. V lost 3 bases to trimming and J lost 5 bases, with 10 bases between them. The CDR3 is CASSFEEGETQYF. The CDR3 DNA follows: TGTGCCAGCAGTTTTGAGGAGGGGGAGACCCAGTACTTC.

The CDR3 coding sequence is TGTGCCAGCAGCTTAGGAACAGGCTCTGGAAACACCATATATTTT. Encoded protein: CASSLGTGSGNTIYF. V is TRBV7-3 and J is TRBJ1-3; tentative D call: TRBD1 (5 bases). The CDR3 runs 15 residues. V shed 2 bases and J shed 0 bases, with 8 bases lying between them. Germline CDR1 reads SGHTA; CDR2 reads FQGTGA.

The chain joins TRBV2 to TRBJ1-3, with D tentatively TRBD1 (5 bases). V was pared by 5 bases and J by 0 bases, with 8 bases between. The CDR3 extends over 14 amino acids. Germline V gives CDR1 SNHLY, CDR2 FYNNEI. The CDR3 nucleotides are TGTGCCAGCAGTCAACAGGTCTCTGGAAACACCATATATTTT. Amino acids: CASSQQVSGNTIYF.

There are a few counts of this clone. V is TRBV6-5 and J is TRBJ2-5; TRBD1 agrees at 9 bases. The junction had 3 bases not matched to a gene; V was cut back by 8 bases and J by 5 bases. Germline assignment: CDR1 MNHEY and CDR2 SVGAGI. The CDR3 loop spans 12 amino acids. DNA for the CDR3: TGTGCCAGCCTAGACAGGGGGGAGACCCAGTACTTC. Its translation: CASLDRGETQYF.

The V gene is TRBV19, the J gene TRBJ1-2; D might be TRBD1 (5 bases). CDR1 is LNHDA and CDR2 is SQIVND in the germline V gene (reference sequence). V gave up 0 bases and J gave up 4 bases, with 15 bases separating them. This CDR3 has 16 residues. As DNA, the CDR3 is TGTGCCAGTAGTATAGACCCCTCCCGCAGGGCCTATGGCTACACCTTC. Amino acids: CASSIDPSRRAYGYTF.

This chain's CDR3 is CASTQANTEAFF. The CDR3 DNA is TGTGCCAGTACTCAGGCCAACACTGAAGCTTTCTTT. The V and J genes are TRBV19 and TRBJ1-1; D call uncertain. CDR1 LNHDA and CDR2 SQIVND come from the germline V gene (reference sequence). Trimming cost V 7 bases and J 2 bases, with 8 bases left between them. This CDR3 has 12 residues. The full variable domain, completed using reference TRBV19 and TRBJ1-1, is DGGITQSPKYLFRKEGQNVTLSCEQNLNHDAMYWYRQDPGQGLRLIYYSQIVNDFQKGDIAEGYSVSREKKESFPLTVTSAQKNPTAFYLCASTQANTEAFFGQGTRLTVV.

This chain connects TRBV12-3 or TRBV12-4 to TRBJ1-2; D gene uncertain. V gave up 2 bases and J gave up 6 bases, with 10 bases separating them. CDR3 size: 13 residues. CDR3 bases: TGTGCCAGCAGTTTAATACTCCTCCATGGCTACACCTTC. Translation gives CASSLILLHGYTF.

This clone showed up just a few times. The chain employs TRBV18 and TRBJ1-6, with D possibly being TRBD1 (6 bases). The germline gives CDR1 KGHSH, CDR2 LQKENI. Trimming pared 5 bases from V and 6 bases from J, leaving 8 bases between. This CDR3 is 13 amino acids long. The CDR3 protein is CASSLDSNSPLHF. The CDR3 nucleotides are TGTGCCAGCTCATTGGACAGTAATTCACCCCTCCACTTT.